These T cell receptor beta chains were read from a single sample in a study of OX40 agonist ivuxolimab in advanced cancers. Using immunoSEQ multiplex PCR, the repertoire was profiled, and TCRdb retains in-frame clones only, with some absent. The sample lists tens of thousands of clones, approximately 84% occurring once. The specimen was CD4+ or CD8+ T cells sorted from blood, collected in a trial of the OX40 agonist ivuxolimab. The receptors stem from an adult with an advanced solid tumor such as melanoma, head and neck, liver or kidney cancer. Each CDR3 is given with its conserved first and last residue. A D gene is named only where the DNA matches it firmly.

d_call | j_call | v_call | cdr3_aa
- | TRBJ1-1 | TRBV6-5 | CASSPWMGEEAFF
TRBD2 | TRBJ2-7 | TRBV5-1 | CASSGVGTSGHSYEQYF
- | TRBJ1-4 | TRBV9 | CASSVGEHNGEKLFF
- | TRBJ2-3 | TRBV27 | CASSLYTDTQYF
- | TRBJ1-2 | TRBV7-9 | CASTLGVYGYTF
- | TRBJ1-1 | TRBV6-5 | CASSYLGREMNIEAFF
- | TRBJ1-1 | TRBV6-5 | CASTQGVLTEAFF
- | TRBJ1-5 | TRBV15 | CATSSPGTLLLSQHF
- | TRBJ1-2 | TRBV29-1 | CSVDREGYYGYTF
- | TRBJ1-4 | TRBV6-4 | CASSDVGPTATNEKLFF
TRBD1 | TRBJ2-3 | TRBV5-1 | CASSSTGDGDTQYF
- | TRBJ2-2 | TRBV18 | CASSPPSVQGQRVTAGELFF
TRBD1 | TRBJ2-7 | TRBV7-9 | CASSYGQGVTYEQYF
TRBD1 | TRBJ2-3 | TRBV6-4 | CASSDSTGAGTDTQYF
TRBD1 | TRBJ1-3 | TRBV6-5 | CASSYMTGVGNTIYF
TRBD1 | TRBJ2-1 | TRBV11-3 | CASSSTGGEQFF
- | TRBJ2-3 | TRBV7-9 | CASSLGVSTGTDTQYF
TRBD1 | TRBJ1-2 | TRBV27 | CASSPTPGTGRLYGYTF
- | TRBJ1-2 | TRBV6-6 | CASSSGVYGYTF
- | TRBJ2-7 | TRBV9 | CASSVGAGGYEQYF
- | TRBJ2-5 | TRBV21-1 | CAKEQGSGETQYF
- | TRBJ2-1 | TRBV7-9 | CASSPPLAPNEQFF
TRBD1 | TRBJ1-4 | TRBV5-6 | CASSLSRGLANEKLFF
- | TRBJ2-1 | TRBV29-1 | CSGADGGRGNNEQFF
- | TRBJ2-7 | TRBV4-1 | CASSQAATYEQYF
TRBD2 | TRBJ2-1 | TRBV9 | CASSASGKLDEQFF
TRBD2 | TRBJ2-5 | TRBV6-5 | CASSSLAGTLETQYF
TRBD1 | TRBJ2-2 | TRBV9 | CASSVGGQGYTGELFF
- | TRBJ1-2 | TRBV10-2 | CASSEGVANYGYTF
- | TRBJ2-6 | TRBV14 | CASSYSSGANVLTF
- | TRBJ1-1 | TRBV7-2 | CASSLINTEAFF